Given below is one TCR beta chain in context. Its target is not known. TCRdb analysed the 5' RACE reads with MiXCR anew, one entry per CDR3 protein. The data show 500,000 to 550,000 distinct CDR3 sequences, about 20% seen once. The CDR3 contains 17 residues. Germline values: CDR1 MGHRA, CDR2 YSYEKL. Trimming removed 0 bases at V and 0 bases at J, with 12 bases between. This sample stems from a study of identical twins. General study results and limits: Abundant beta clonotypes from cord blood had fewer insertions, unlike memory repertoires, which showed none. The same donors were not followed; conclusions instead depended on cross-sectional statistical analysis.

The sample also formed part of further work on T cells expressing NK-cell markers. That publication notes: It was sorted CD3+CD56+NKG2C+, CD3+CD56+NKG2C- and CD3+CD56-NKG2C+ T cells that supplied the TCR beta repertoires. CD8+ T cells in 5 to 7 donors included dominant NKG2C+ clonotypes at roughly 1.0-7.0%.

The clonotype comes from a woman aged 18-29 years in good health. The specimen was CD4+ T cells sorted from blood. The chain is built from TRBV4-1 and TRBJ2-4; D is ambiguous. CDR3 sequence reads: CASSQEERALAKNIQYF. CDR3 DNA sequence: TGCGCCAGCAGCCAAGAGGAACGGGCTTTAGCCAAAAACATTCAGTACTTC.